The 19 T cell receptor beta chains below were found in one sample sequenced in a study of beta chain features in type 1 diabetes. Reverse transcribing all isolated RNA meant expressed TCRB transcripts were sequenced. The table came from immunoSEQ multiplex PCR; TCRdb's copy has only in-frame clones and leaves some out. The table includes 450,000 to 550,000 clones, approximately 31% detected once. The sequenced material came from naive CD4+ T cells from blood. Receptor source: a man aged 18 to 30 in good health.

The chain couples TRBV20-1 to TRBJ2-7; 9 nucleotides align to TRBD2. The CDR3 covers 11 residues. The V segment lost 3 bases and the J segment 11 bases; nucleotides outside the gene matches: 5. The germline CDR1 and CDR2 sequences are DFQATT and SNEGSKA (reference sequence). CDR3 amino acids: CSASASGTEYF. The CDR3 region has the DNA TGCAGTGCTAGTGCTAGCGGGACAGAGTACTTC.

This clone was detected a few times. The V and J genes are TRBV28 and TRBJ2-5; no clear D. V was cut by 6 bases and J by 4 bases, with 6 bases left in between. CDR1 and CDR2 from the germline V gene are MDHEN and SYDVKM. CDR3 length: 11 residues. The CDR3, as DNA: TGTGCCAGCAGCGGAAGAGAGACCCAGTACTTC. This sequence encodes CASSGRETQYF.

This clone has only a few counts. This sequence joins TRBV4-3 and TRBJ2-3, with 9 bases matching TRBD1. V shed 1 base and J 5 bases; nucleotides not matched to a gene: 10. The CDR3 has 17 residues. Germline loops: CDR1 LGHNA, CDR2 YSLEER. This CDR3 is CASSQGKGTGSLDTQYF. In DNA form, the CDR3 reads TGCGCCAGCAGCCAAGGGAAGGGGACAGGGTCGTTAGATACGCAGTATTTT.

This clone was observed a handful of times. This chain joins TRBV7-3 and TRBJ2-2; D may correspond to TRBD1 or TRBD2 (5 bases each). Germline assignment: CDR1 SGHTA and CDR2 FQGTGA. The CDR3 has 15 amino acids. With 1 base removed from V and 4 bases from J, the gap between germline ends came to 10 bases. The CDR3, as DNA: TGTGCCAGCAGCTTAAACCGGGGACCCACCGGGGAGCTGTTTTTT. Its translation is CASSLNRGPTGELFF.

This chain links TRBV2 with TRBJ2-7, with 8 nucleotides matching TRBD1. Germline V lookup: CDR1 SNHLY, CDR2 FYNNEI. CDR3 size: 18 residues. Trimming at V came to 4 bases and at J to 1 base, leaving 15 bases not matched to a gene. The CDR3 sequence: CASSVLRDRLERSYEQYF. In DNA, the CDR3 is TGTGCCAGCAGTGTATTGCGGGACAGGTTGGAGCGTTCCTACGAGCAGTACTTC. The whole variable domain, remainder taken from reference TRBV2 and TRBJ2-7, is EPEVTQTPSHQVTQMGQEVILRCVPISNHLYFYWYRQILGQKVEFLVSFYNNEISEKSEIFDDQFSVERPDGSNFTLKIRSTKLEDSAMYFCASSVLRDRLERSYEQYFGPGTRLTVT.

The chain uses TRBV29-1 and TRBJ1-2; D might be TRBD1 (6 bases). Trimming shortened V by 7 bases and J by 3 bases, and 15 bases separated the two germline ends. From germline, CDR1 is SQVTM and CDR2 ANQGSEA. The CDR3 totals 13 residues. The CDR3, as DNA: TGCAGCGCTGGGATACAGGGCTACTATGGCTACACCTTC. It yields the protein CSAGIQGYYGYTF.

This chain connects TRBV6-6 to TRBJ2-7; possibly TRBD1 or TRBD2 for D (5 bases each). In germline, CDR1 is MNHNY, CDR2 SVGAGI (reference sequence). V was cut by 1 base and J by 3 bases, with 13 bases left in between. The CDR3 length is 15 residues. The CDR3 DNA reads TGTGCCAGCAGTTACTTCCGGGACGGACACTACGAGCAGTACTTC. This sequence encodes CASSYFRDGHYEQYF.

This sequence joins TRBV30 and TRBJ1-4, with a possible D match to TRBD1 (5 bases). V dropped 0 bases and J dropped 6 bases, with 14 bases sitting between them. CDR3 size: 15 residues. The V gene's germline CDR1 is GTSNPN and CDR2 SVGIG (reference sequence). The CDR3 DNA sequence: TGTGCCTGGAGTGTACATCAGGGTTTTGATGAAAAACTGTTTTTT. Protein sequence: CAWSVHQGFDEKLFF.

Notes on this clone: Other DNA variants within this sample encode the same CDR3. The chain combines TRBV29-1 with TRBJ2-6; D remains unclear. Trimming left V 3 bases short and J 0 bases short, with 3 bases between. Germline CDR1 is SQVTM and CDR2 is ANQGSEA. The CDR3 spans 13 residues. The CDR3: CSVDSSGANVLTF. DNA of the CDR3: TGCAGCGTTGACAGCTCTGGGGCCAACGTCCTGACTTTC.

A few counts support this clone. The chain combines TRBV7-9 with TRBJ2-7, with 8 bases identical to TRBD1. V shed 5 bases, J shed 5 bases, and the junction held 8 bases outside the gene matches. The CDR3 is made up of 14 amino acids. CDR1 and CDR2 from the germline V gene are SEHNR and FQNEAQ (reference sequence). As DNA, the CDR3 is TGTGCCAGCAGCGCATCGGACAGGGTGAACGAGCAGTACTTC. Amino acid sequence: CASSASDRVNEQYF.

The sample holds one count of this clone. The chain couples TRBV30 to TRBJ1-1; D remains unclear. The germline V and J ends were trimmed by 4 bases and 6 bases, with 9 bases remaining between them. Germline assignment: CDR1 GTSNPN and CDR2 SVGIG (reference sequence). The CDR3 extends over 11 amino acids. The CDR3: CAWIIIPEAFF. The CDR3 nucleotides read TGTGCCTGGATTATAATCCCTGAAGCTTTCTTT.

This clone appeared a few times. This chain uses TRBV4-2 with TRBJ2-3; either TRBD1 or TRBD2 may supply D (5 bases each). Trimming stripped 3 bases from V and 7 bases from J, with 11 bases between. CDR1 LGHNA and CDR2 YNFKEQ come from the germline V gene. The CDR3 spans 13 residues. CDR3 sequence: CASSQRGRHTQYF. In nucleotides, the CDR3 is TGTGCCAGCAGCCAGAGGGGACGACATACGCAGTATTTT.

This clone occurred a few times. The genes are TRBV4-3 and TRBJ1-5, with D possibly being TRBD1 (5 bases). The CDR3 covers 13 residues. CDR1 is LGHNA and CDR2 is YSLEER in the germline V gene. The germline V and J ends were trimmed by 3 bases and 6 bases, with 9 bases remaining between them. CDR3 residues: CASSHDSGQPQHF. Here the CDR3 DNA reads TGCGCCAGCAGCCATGACAGTGGTCAGCCCCAGCATTTT.

The chain joins TRBV7-8 to TRBJ2-5, with 12 bases lining up with TRBD2. This CDR3 has 15 residues. V shed 5 bases, J shed 3 bases, and the junction held 4 bases outside the gene matches. Germline V gives CDR1 SGHVS, CDR2 FQNEAQ. CDR3 region: CASSTGLAGKETQYF. The CDR3, as DNA: TGTGCCAGCAGCACAGGACTAGCGGGGAAAGAGACCCAGTACTTC.

This chain links TRBV6-1 with TRBJ1-2; D unclear. The CDR3 extends over 12 amino acids. Germline V lookup: CDR1 MNHNS, CDR2 SASEGT. Trimming shortened V by 6 bases and J by 0 bases, and 5 bases separated the two germline ends. The CDR3 here is CASRTTNYGYTF. CDR3 DNA: TGTGCCAGCAGGACAACTAACTATGGCTACACCTTC.

This clone was picked up a small number of times. The chain uses TRBV5-1 and TRBJ2-1; 8 nucleotides agree with TRBD2. The ends lost 4 bases at V and 7 bases at J; junction bases unmatched: 4. CDR1 is SGHRS, CDR2 YFSETQ, per germline. This CDR3 spans 13 amino acids. DNA of the CDR3: TGCGCCAGCAGCCCGGGAGGGCCGAATGAGCAGTTCTTC. Protein: CASSPGGPNEQFF.

A few counts support this clone. At one end the junction does not follow the germline gene, possibly because of a read error. This rearrangement joins TRBV29-1 to TRBJ1-2; unclear D gene. This CDR3 is built from 13 residues. Germline V gives CDR1 SQVTM, CDR2 ANQGSEA. This chain's CDR3 is CSGEGLVSYGYTF. For the CDR3, the DNA is TGCAGCGGTGAAGGGTTGGTGAGCTATGGCTACACCTTC.

The chain uses TRBV30 and TRBJ2-7, with 14 bases matching TRBD2. CDR1 is GTSNPN, CDR2 SVGIG, per germline (reference sequence). This CDR3 is built from 13 residues. V gave up 5 bases and J gave up 9 bases; unmatched junction bases: 6. In DNA form, the CDR3 reads TGTGCCTGGGGACTAGCGGGGGGCCTCGGGCAGTACTTC. It translates to CAWGLAGGLGQYF.

A note on this clone: Other nucleotide sequences from this sample produce the same CDR3. For the CDR3, the DNA is TGCAGCGTTGTCCGATCAGGGAACACTGAAGCTTTCTTT. Its translation is CSVVRSGNTEAFF. The gene calls are TRBV29-1 and TRBJ1-1; unclear D gene. Deletions cut 4 bases from V and 1 base from J, with 10 bases between. There are 13 residues in the CDR3. Germline-derived CDR1 and CDR2 are SQVTM and ANQGSEA. Full variable domain (missing parts from reference TRBV29-1 and TRBJ1-1): SAVISQKPSRDICQRGTSLTIQCQVDSQVTMMFWYRQQPGQSLTLIATANQGSEATYESGFVIDKFPISRPNLTFSTLTVSNMSPEDSSIYLCSVVRSGNTEAFFGQGTRLTVV.